This is a list of T cell receptor beta chains from one sample in a study of identical twins' blood T cells. Using its own MiXCR run on the 5' RACE reads, TCRdb lists one record per CDR3 protein. The table shows 300,000 to 450,000 distinct CDR3 sequences, with approximately 30% occurring only once. Sequenced input: PBMCs. These receptors came from a woman aged 18 to 50 in good health. Both conserved end residues are part of each CDR3. Fields, in order: clone size, D gene, V gene, J gene, CDR3 protein, CDR3 DNA. The D gene is left open where the match is weak. Size values are once, few and many counts, or a class for expanded clones, and some rows have none.

-,-,TRBV29-1,TRBJ1-3,CSVGHNSGNTIYF,TGCAGCGTAGGACATAACTCTGGAAACACCATATATTTT
few,-,TRBV10-3,TRBJ2-5,CAISEPQETQYF,TGTGCCATCAGTGAGCCCCAAGAGACCCAGTACTTC
once,-,TRBV6-8,TRBJ2-1,CASAYHSNGQFF,TGTGCCAGCGCTTATCATTCCAATGGGCAGTTCTTC
few,-,TRBV18,TRBJ1-2,CASSAQGLPAHGYTF,TGTGCCAGCTCCGCGCAGGGACTCCCGGCCCATGGCTACACCTTC
few,-,TRBV2,TRBJ1-4,CASSARQANEKLFF,TGTGCCAGCAGTGCGCGGCAGGCTAATGAAAAACTGTTTTTT
few,-,TRBV9,TRBJ2-1,CASSGASGYEQFF,TGTGCCAGCAGCGGCGCCTCGGGGTATGAGCAGTTCTTC
-,-,TRBV29-1,TRBJ2-1,CNVEDWPMNEQFF,TGCAACGTTGAAGATTGGCCGATGAATGAGCAGTTCTTC
few,-,TRBV6-4,TRBJ2-3,CASSDGTLGGADTLYF,TGTGCCAGCAGTGACGGGACACTCGGTGGGGCAGATACGCTGTATTTT
few,-,TRBV5-1,TRBJ2-2,CASPTENTGELFF,TGCGCCAGCCCGACGGAGAACACCGGGGAGCTGTTTTTT
-,-,TRBV7-2,TRBJ1-5,CASSPWQGDQPQHF,TGTGCCAGCAGCCCCTGGCAGGGAGATCAGCCCCAGCATTTT
few,TRBD2,TRBV9,TRBJ2-1,CASSVPTSHNEQFF,TGTGCCAGCAGCGTACCGACTAGCCACAATGAGCAGTTCTTC
few,-,TRBV18,TRBJ1-5,CASSPTIGDQPQHF,TGTGCCAGCTCCCCAACAATAGGAGATCAGCCCCAGCATTTT
-,TRBD2,TRBV20-1,TRBJ2-7,CSARTSGSRSYEQYF,TGCAGTGCGCGGACTAGCGGGAGTAGAAGCTACGAGCAGTACTTC
few,-,TRBV29-1,TRBJ1-2,CSAPGVVGYTF,TGCAGCGCTCCAGGGGTTGTTGGCTACACCTTC
few,-,TRBV20-1,TRBJ1-4,CSARDTRGGEKLFF,TGCAGTGCTAGAGATACCAGGGGAGGTGAAAAACTGTTTTTT
-,-,TRBV28,TRBJ1-5,CPSRGSPLESNQPQHF,TGTCCTTCCCGGGGCAGTCCCCTCGAGTCCAATCAGCCCCAGCATTTT